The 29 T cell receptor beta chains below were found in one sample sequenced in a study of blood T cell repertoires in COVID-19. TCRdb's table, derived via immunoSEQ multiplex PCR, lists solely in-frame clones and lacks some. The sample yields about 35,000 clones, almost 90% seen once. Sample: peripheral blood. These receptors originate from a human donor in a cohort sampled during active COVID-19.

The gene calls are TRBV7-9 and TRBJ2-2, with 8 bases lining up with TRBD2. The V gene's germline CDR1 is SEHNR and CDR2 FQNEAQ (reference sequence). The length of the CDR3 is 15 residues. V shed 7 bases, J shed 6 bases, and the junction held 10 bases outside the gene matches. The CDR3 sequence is CASNPPGGGAGELFF. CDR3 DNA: TGTGCCAGCAACCCCCCCGGGGGGGGTGCCGGGGAGCTGTTTTTT.

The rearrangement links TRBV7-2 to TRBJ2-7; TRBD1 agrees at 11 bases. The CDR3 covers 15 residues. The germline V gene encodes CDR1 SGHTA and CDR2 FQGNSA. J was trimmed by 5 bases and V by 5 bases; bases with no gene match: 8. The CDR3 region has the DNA TGTGCCAGCAGCCCGCGGACAGGGGGCATGAACGAGCAGTACTTC. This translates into CASSPRTGGMNEQYF.

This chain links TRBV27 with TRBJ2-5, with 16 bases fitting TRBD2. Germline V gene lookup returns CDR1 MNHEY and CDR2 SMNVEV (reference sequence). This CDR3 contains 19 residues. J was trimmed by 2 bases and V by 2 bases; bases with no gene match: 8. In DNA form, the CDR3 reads TGTGCCAGCAGTTTACTCGGGACTAGCGGGGGGGACGGTCAAGAGACCCAGTACTTC. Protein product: CASSLLGTSGGDGQETQYF.

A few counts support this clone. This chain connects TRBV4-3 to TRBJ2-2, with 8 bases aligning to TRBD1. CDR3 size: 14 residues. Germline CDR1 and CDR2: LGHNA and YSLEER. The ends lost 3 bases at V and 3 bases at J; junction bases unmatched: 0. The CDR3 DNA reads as TGCGCCAGCAGCCAGGACAGGGACACCGGGGAGCTGTTTTTT. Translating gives CASSQDRDTGELFF.

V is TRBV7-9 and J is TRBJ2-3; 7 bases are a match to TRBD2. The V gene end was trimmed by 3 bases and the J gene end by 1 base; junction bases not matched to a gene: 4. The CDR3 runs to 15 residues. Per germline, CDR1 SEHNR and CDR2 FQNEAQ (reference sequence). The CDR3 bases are TGTGCCAGCAGCTTCGCGGGAGTCGGCACAGATACGCAGTATTTT. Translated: CASSFAGVGTDTQYF.

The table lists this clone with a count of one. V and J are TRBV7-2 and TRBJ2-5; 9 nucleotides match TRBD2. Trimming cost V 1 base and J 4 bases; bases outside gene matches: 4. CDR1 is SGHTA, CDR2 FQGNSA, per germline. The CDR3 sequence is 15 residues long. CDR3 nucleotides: TGTGCCAGCAGCTTAGTGGTAGCGGGAGTAGAGACCCAGTACTTC. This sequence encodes CASSLVVAGVETQYF.

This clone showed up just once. CDR3 bases: TGTGCCAGCAGCCAAGATAAAAATTACAATGAGCAGTTCTTC. Translating it yields CASSQDKNYNEQFF. The chain is built from TRBV14 and TRBJ2-1; no clear D. CDR1 is SGHDN and CDR2 is FVKESK in the germline V gene. Trimming cost V 0 bases and J 4 bases, with 7 bases left between them. This CDR3 is 14 amino acids long.

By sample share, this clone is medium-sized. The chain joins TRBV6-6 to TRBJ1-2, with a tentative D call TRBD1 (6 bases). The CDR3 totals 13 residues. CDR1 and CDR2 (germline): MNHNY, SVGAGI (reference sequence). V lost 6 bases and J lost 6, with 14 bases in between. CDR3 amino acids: CASSLTGADGYTF. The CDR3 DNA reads TGTGCCAGCAGCCTGACAGGAGCGGATGGCTACACCTTC.

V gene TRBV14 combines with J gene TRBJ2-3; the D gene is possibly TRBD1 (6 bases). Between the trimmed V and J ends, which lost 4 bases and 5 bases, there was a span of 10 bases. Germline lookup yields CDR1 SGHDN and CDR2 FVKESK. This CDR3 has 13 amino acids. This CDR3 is CASSPRTVDTQYF. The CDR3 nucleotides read TGTGCCAGCAGCCCTCGGACAGTAGATACGCAGTATTTT.

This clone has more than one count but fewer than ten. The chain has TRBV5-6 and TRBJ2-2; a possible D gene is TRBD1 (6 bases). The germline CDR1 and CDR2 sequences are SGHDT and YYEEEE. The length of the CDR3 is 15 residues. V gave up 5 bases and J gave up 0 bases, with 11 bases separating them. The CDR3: CASRSWTANTGELFF. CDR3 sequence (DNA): TGTGCCAGCAGATCTTGGACAGCGAACACCGGGGAGCTGTTTTTT.

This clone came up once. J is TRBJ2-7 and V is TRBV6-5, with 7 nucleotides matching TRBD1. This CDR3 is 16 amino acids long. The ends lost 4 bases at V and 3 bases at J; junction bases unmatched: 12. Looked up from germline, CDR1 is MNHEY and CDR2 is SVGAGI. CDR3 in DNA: TGTGCCAGCAGTTTTAACCCTAAAGGGGGCAGCTACGAGCAGTACTTC. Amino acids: CASSFNPKGGSYEQYF.

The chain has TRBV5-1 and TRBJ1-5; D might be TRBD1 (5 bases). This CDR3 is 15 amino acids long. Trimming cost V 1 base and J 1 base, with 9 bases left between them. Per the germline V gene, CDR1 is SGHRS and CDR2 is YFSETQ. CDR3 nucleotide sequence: TGCGCCAGCAGCTTGTCGGGGGACAGCAATCAGCCCCAGCATTTT. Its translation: CASSLSGDSNQPQHF. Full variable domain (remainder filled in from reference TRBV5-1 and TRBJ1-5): KAGVTQTPRYLIKTRGQQVTLSCSPISGHRSVSWYQQTPGQGLQFLFEYFSETQRNKGNFPGRFSGRQFSNSRSEMNVSTLELGDSALYLCASSLSGDSNQPQHFGDGTRLSIL.

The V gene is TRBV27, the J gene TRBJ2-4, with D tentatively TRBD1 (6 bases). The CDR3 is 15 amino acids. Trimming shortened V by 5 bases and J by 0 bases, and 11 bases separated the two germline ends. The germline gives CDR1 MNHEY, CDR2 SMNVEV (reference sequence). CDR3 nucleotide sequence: TGTGCCAGCAGTGTCCTGGGGGCAGCCAAAAACATTCAGTACTTC. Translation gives CASSVLGAAKNIQYF.

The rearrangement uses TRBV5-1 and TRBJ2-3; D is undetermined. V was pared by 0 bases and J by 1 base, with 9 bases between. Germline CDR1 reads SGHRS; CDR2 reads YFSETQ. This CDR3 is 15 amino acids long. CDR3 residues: CASSLETPGTDTQYF. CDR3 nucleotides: TGCGCCAGCAGCTTGGAGACTCCGGGCACAGATACGCAGTATTTT.

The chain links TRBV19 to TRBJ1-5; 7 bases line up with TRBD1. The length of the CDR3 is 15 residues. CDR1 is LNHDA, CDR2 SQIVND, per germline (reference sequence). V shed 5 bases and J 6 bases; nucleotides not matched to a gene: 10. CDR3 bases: TGTGCCAGTAGTCGGGGTCAGGGGGAAGGTCAGCCCCAGCATTTT. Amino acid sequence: CASSRGQGEGQPQHF.

CDR3 region: CASSLGQLPYNEQFF. The CDR3 DNA reads as TGCGCCAGCAGCTTGGGACAGCTACCCTACAATGAGCAGTTCTTC. This chain joins TRBV5-1 and TRBJ2-1, with D possibly being TRBD1 (5 bases). Germline CDR1 SGHRS, CDR2 YFSETQ. The V end was cut by 0 bases, the J end by 2 bases, with 9 bases between. This CDR3 comprises 15 residues.

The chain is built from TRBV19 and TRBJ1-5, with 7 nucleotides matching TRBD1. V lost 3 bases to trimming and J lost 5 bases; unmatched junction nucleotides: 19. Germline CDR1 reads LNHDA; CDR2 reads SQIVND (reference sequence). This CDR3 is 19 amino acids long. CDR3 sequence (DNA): TGTGCCAGTAGTATTTTCCCGACAGGGCCCGAAAAGACTCATCAGCCCCAGCATTTT. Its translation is CASSIFPTGPEKTHQPQHF.

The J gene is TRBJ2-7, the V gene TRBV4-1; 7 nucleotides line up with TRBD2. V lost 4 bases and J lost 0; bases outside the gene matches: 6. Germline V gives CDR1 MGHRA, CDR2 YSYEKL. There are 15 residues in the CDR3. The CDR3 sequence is CASSPIGGSSYEQYF. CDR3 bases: TGCGCCAGCAGCCCCATCGGCGGGAGCTCCTACGAGCAGTACTTC.

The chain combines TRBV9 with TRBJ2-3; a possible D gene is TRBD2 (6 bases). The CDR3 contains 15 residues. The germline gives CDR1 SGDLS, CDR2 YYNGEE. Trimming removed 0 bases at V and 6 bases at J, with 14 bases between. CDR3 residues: CASSVGMEGSDTQYF. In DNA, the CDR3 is TGTGCCAGCAGCGTAGGTATGGAGGGCTCGGATACGCAGTATTTT.

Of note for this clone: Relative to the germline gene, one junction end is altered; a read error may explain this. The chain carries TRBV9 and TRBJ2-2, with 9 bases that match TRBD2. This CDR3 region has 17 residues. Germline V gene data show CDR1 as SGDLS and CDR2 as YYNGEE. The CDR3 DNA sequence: TGTCCCAGCCGCGGGGGCGGGGGGGCCAAGGGCACCGGGGAGCTGTTTTTT. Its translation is CPSRGGGGAKGTGELFF.

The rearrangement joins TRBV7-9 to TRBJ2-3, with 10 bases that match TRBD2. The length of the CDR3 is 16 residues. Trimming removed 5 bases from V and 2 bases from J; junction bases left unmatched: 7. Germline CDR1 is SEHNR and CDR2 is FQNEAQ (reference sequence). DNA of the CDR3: TGTGCCAGCAGCCAAGGGACTAGCGCTTACACAGATACGCAGTATTTT. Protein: CASSQGTSAYTDTQYF.

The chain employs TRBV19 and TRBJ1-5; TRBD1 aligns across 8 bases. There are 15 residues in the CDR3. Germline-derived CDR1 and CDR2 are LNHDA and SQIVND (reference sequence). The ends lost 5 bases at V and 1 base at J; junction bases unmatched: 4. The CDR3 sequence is CASSVTGGSNQPQHF. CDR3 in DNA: TGTGCCAGTAGTGTCACAGGGGGGAGCAATCAGCCCCAGCATTTT.

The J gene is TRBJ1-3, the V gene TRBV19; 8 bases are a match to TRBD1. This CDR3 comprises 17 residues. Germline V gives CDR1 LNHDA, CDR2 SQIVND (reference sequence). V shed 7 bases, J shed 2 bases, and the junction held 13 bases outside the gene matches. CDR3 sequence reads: CASKPSDRAETGNTIYF. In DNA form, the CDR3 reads TGTGCCAGTAAGCCCTCGGACAGGGCTGAGACTGGAAACACCATATATTTT.

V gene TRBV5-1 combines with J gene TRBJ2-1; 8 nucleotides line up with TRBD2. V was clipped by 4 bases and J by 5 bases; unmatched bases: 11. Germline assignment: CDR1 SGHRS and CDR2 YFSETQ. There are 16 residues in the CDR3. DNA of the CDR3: TGCGCCAGCAGCCCCCTAAGCGGGGGCACGGACAATGAGCAGTTCTTC. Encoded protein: CASSPLSGGTDNEQFF. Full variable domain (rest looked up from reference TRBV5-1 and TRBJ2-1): KAGVTQTPRYLIKTRGQQVTLSCSPISGHRSVSWYQQTPGQGLQFLFEYFSETQRNKGNFPGRFSGRQFSNSRSEMNVSTLELGDSALYLCASSPLSGGTDNEQFFGPGTRLTVL.

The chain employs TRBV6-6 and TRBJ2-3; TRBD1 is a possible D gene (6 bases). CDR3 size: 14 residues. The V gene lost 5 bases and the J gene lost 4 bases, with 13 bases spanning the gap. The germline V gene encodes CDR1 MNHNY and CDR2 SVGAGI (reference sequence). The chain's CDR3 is CASSNGQRADTQYF. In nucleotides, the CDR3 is TGTGCCAGCAGTAACGGACAGAGGGCAGATACGCAGTATTTT.

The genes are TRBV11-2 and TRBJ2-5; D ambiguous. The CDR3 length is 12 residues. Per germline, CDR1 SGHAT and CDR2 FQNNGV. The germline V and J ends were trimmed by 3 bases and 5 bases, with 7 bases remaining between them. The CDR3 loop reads CASSLSRETQYF. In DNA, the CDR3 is TGTGCCAGCAGCTTGAGTCGGGAGACCCAGTACTTC.

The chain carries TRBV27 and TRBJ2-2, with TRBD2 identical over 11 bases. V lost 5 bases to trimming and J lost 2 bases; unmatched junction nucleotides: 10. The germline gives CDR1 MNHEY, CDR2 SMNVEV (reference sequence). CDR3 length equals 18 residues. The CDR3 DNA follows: TGTGCCAGCAGTCCTTCCTCGACTAGCGGGAAAAACACCGGGGAGCTGTTTTTT. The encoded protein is CASSPSSTSGKNTGELFF.

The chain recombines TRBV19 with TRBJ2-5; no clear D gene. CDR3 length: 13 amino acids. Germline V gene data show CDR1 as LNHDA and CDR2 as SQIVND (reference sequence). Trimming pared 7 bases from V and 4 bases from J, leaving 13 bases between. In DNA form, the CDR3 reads TGTGCCAGTAATAGAAACCTATTAGAGACCCAGTACTTC. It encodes CASNRNLLETQYF.

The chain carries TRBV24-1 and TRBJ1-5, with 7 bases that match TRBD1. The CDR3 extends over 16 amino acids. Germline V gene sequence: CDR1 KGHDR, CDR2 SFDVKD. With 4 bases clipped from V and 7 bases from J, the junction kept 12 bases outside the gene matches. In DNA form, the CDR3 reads TGTGCCACCAGTGAAAACGACAGGGTGATATACCAGCCCCAGCATTTT. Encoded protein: CATSENDRVIYQPQHF.